The rows below give T cell receptor beta chains drawn from one sample of a study of T-cell memory formation after mild COVID-19. One entry per CDR3 protein, called by TCRdb with MiXCR from the 5' RACE reads. The sample includes around 340,000 distinct CDR3 sequences, approximately 15% of them seen just once. Material for sequencing was PBMCs or a T cell subset sorted from them (not recorded which). The receptors derive from a man aged 18-30 years who had mild COVID-19 (a few samples of this study predate the infection). Cell type and time point are not known. Both conserved end residues are part of each CDR3. Each record gives: V gene, J gene, clone size, D gene, CDR3 protein, CDR3 DNA. A D gene is named only where the DNA matches it firmly. The listing skips clone size in some rows; elsewhere it reads once, few, many or a size class.

v_gene: TRBV20-1; j_gene: TRBJ1-2; abundance: many; d_gene: TRBD1; CDR3aa: CSARDSAQGNYGYTF; CDR3nt: TGCAGTGCTAGAGATTCGGCACAGGGGAACTATGGCTACACCTTC
v_gene: TRBV28; j_gene: TRBJ2-4; abundance: -; d_gene: -; CDR3aa: CASSFLGPSRIQYF; CDR3nt: TGTGCCAGCAGTTTCTTAGGGCCCTCACGGATTCAGTACTTC
v_gene: TRBV3-1; j_gene: TRBJ1-1; abundance: few; d_gene: -; CDR3aa: CASSRDWTVNTEAFF; CDR3nt: TGTGCCAGCAGCCGAGACTGGACCGTGAACACTGAAGCTTTCTTT
v_gene: TRBV6-5; j_gene: TRBJ2-3; abundance: -; d_gene: -; CDR3aa: CASSGRGASRLVTQYF; CDR3nt: TGTGCCAGCAGTGGCCGTGGAGCTAGCCGGTTGGTTACGCAGTATTTT
v_gene: TRBV30; j_gene: TRBJ2-5; abundance: -; d_gene: -; CDR3aa: CAWSVSQGLAETQYF; CDR3nt: TGTGCCTGGAGTGTATCGCAGGGTTTGGCGGAGACCCAGTACTTC
v_gene: TRBV6-2/TRBV6-3; j_gene: TRBJ2-3; abundance: few; d_gene: TRBD2; CDR3aa: CASSPGTSGLDTQYF; CDR3nt: TGTGCCAGCAGCCCCGGGACTAGCGGTTTAGATACGCAGTATTTT
v_gene: TRBV11-2; j_gene: TRBJ2-3; abundance: -; d_gene: -; CDR3aa: CASSLRSDTQYF; CDR3nt: TGTGCCAGCAGCTTGAGATCAGATACGCAGTATTTT
v_gene: TRBV5-1; j_gene: TRBJ2-5; abundance: -; d_gene: -; CDR3aa: CASSLSGTTGETQYF; CDR3nt: TGCGCCAGCAGCCTCTCCGGGACAACGGGAGAGACCCAGTACTTC
v_gene: TRBV25-1; j_gene: TRBJ1-5; abundance: few; d_gene: -; CDR3aa: CASSGPPGWGNQPQHF; CDR3nt: TGTGCCAGCAGTGGGCCCCCAGGGTGGGGCAATCAGCCCCAGCATTTT
v_gene: TRBV29-1; j_gene: TRBJ2-1; abundance: many; d_gene: -; CDR3aa: CSVEDRPGADNNEQFF; CDR3nt: TGCAGCGTTGAAGATCGGCCAGGGGCCGATAACAATGAGCAGTTCTTC
v_gene: TRBV4-3; j_gene: TRBJ1-1; abundance: many; d_gene: -; CDR3aa: CASSQGSGFSSEAFF; CDR3nt: TGCGCCAGCAGCCAAGGATCGGGGTTCAGTAGTGAAGCTTTCTTT
v_gene: TRBV12-3/TRBV12-4; j_gene: TRBJ2-3; abundance: few; d_gene: -; CDR3aa: CASSFHTDTQYF; CDR3nt: TGTGCCAGCAGTTTCCATACAGATACGCAGTATTTT
v_gene: TRBV10-3; j_gene: TRBJ1-2; abundance: -; d_gene: -; CDR3aa: CATIGSYGYTF; CDR3nt: TGTGCCACCATAGGGAGCTATGGCTACACCTTC
v_gene: TRBV7-3; j_gene: TRBJ2-3; abundance: -; d_gene: -; CDR3aa: CASSPEWRHGDTQYF; CDR3nt: TGTGCCAGCAGTCCTGAGTGGAGGCATGGAGATACGCAGTATTTT
v_gene: TRBV19; j_gene: TRBJ2-6; abundance: -; d_gene: -; CDR3aa: CASRWGAGANVLTF; CDR3nt: TGTGCCAGTAGGTGGGGGGCTGGGGCCAACGTCCTGACTTTC
v_gene: TRBV3-1; j_gene: TRBJ2-1; abundance: many; d_gene: -; CDR3aa: CASSQDRRGNEQFF; CDR3nt: TGTGCCAGCAGCCAAGATCGTCGAGGGAATGAGCAGTTCTTC
v_gene: TRBV30; j_gene: TRBJ1-4; abundance: -; d_gene: TRBD1; CDR3aa: CACKGAANEKLFF; CDR3nt: TGTGCCTGCAAGGGGGCGGCTAATGAAAAACTGTTTTTT
v_gene: TRBV12-3/TRBV12-4; j_gene: TRBJ2-3; abundance: few; d_gene: TRBD2; CDR3aa: CASSSYSGGNTDTQYF; CDR3nt: TGTGCCAGCAGTTCTTATTCGGGGGGAAACACAGATACGCAGTATTTT
v_gene: TRBV7-9; j_gene: TRBJ2-7; abundance: few; d_gene: -; CDR3aa: CASSTPPRQYF; CDR3nt: TGTGCCAGCAGCACCCCCCCGCGGCAGTACTTC
v_gene: TRBV30; j_gene: TRBJ2-1; abundance: few; d_gene: -; CDR3aa: CAWSSLLHNEQFF; CDR3nt: TGTGCCTGGAGTAGCCTATTGCACAATGAGCAGTTCTTC
v_gene: TRBV7-9; j_gene: TRBJ2-5; abundance: few; d_gene: TRBD2; CDR3aa: CASSLRGDLRETQYF; CDR3nt: TGTGCCAGCAGCTTGCGGGGGGACCTCCGGGAGACCCAGTACTTC
v_gene: TRBV27; j_gene: TRBJ2-5; abundance: -; d_gene: TRBD2; CDR3aa: CASSLTGGNLETQYF; CDR3nt: TGTGCCAGCAGTCTTACGGGGGGGAACCTTGAGACCCAGTACTTC
v_gene: TRBV4-3; j_gene: TRBJ2-7; abundance: many; d_gene: -; CDR3aa: CASSQEAQTGYEQYF; CDR3nt: TGCGCCAGCAGCCAAGAGGCCCAGACTGGTTACGAGCAGTACTTC
v_gene: TRBV2; j_gene: TRBJ2-2; abundance: -; d_gene: -; CDR3aa: CASRKDPTGELFF; CDR3nt: TGTGCCAGCAGAAAGGATCCCACCGGGGAGCTGTTTTTT
v_gene: TRBV5-1; j_gene: TRBJ1-6; abundance: -; d_gene: -; CDR3aa: CASSRSGNSPLHF; CDR3nt: TGCGCCAGCAGCCGTTCAGGAAATTCACCCCTCCACTTT
v_gene: TRBV20-1; j_gene: TRBJ2-5; abundance: -; d_gene: -; CDR3aa: CSARDGGRGRQTQYF; CDR3nt: TGCAGTGCTAGAGATGGTGGACGGGGGAGACAGACCCAGTACTTC
v_gene: TRBV4-2; j_gene: TRBJ1-5; abundance: -; d_gene: -; CDR3aa: CASSHNSGGNQPQHF; CDR3nt: TGTGCCAGCAGCCATAACTCGGGAGGCAATCAGCCCCAGCATTTT
v_gene: TRBV29-1; j_gene: TRBJ2-7; abundance: -; d_gene: -; CDR3aa: CSVEQFGRYEQYF; CDR3nt: TGCAGCGTCGAGCAATTCGGAAGATACGAGCAGTACTTC
v_gene: TRBV20-1; j_gene: TRBJ2-1; abundance: -; d_gene: -; CDR3aa: CSARVGAFGEQFF; CDR3nt: TGCAGTGCTAGAGTGGGGGCGTTCGGTGAGCAGTTCTTC
v_gene: TRBV10-3; j_gene: TRBJ1-2; abundance: -; d_gene: -; CDR3aa: CAIRDRGNYGYTF; CDR3nt: TGTGCCATCAGGGACCGGGGTAACTATGGCTACACCTTC
v_gene: TRBV5-1; j_gene: TRBJ2-2; abundance: many; d_gene: -; CDR3aa: CASSVDSTGELFF; CDR3nt: TGCGCCAGCAGCGTGGACAGCACCGGGGAGCTGTTTTTT
v_gene: TRBV5-5; j_gene: TRBJ1-2; abundance: -; d_gene: -; CDR3aa: CASSFLNTANYGYTF; CDR3nt: TGTGCCAGCAGCTTCCTAAACACAGCTAACTATGGCTACACCTTC
v_gene: TRBV12-3/TRBV12-4; j_gene: TRBJ1-5; abundance: many; d_gene: -; CDR3aa: CASSLGGTGNQPQHF; CDR3nt: TGCGCCAGCAGCTTGGGCGGGACGGGCAATCAGCCCCAGCATTTT
v_gene: TRBV9; j_gene: TRBJ2-1; abundance: -; d_gene: TRBD1; CDR3aa: CASSARDRVGNEQFF; CDR3nt: TGTGCCAGCAGCGCCCGGGACAGGGTGGGAAATGAGCAGTTCTTC
v_gene: TRBV5-6; j_gene: TRBJ2-7; abundance: few; d_gene: TRBD2; CDR3aa: CASSISGEQYF; CDR3nt: TGTGCCAGCAGCATTAGCGGGGAGCAGTACTTC
v_gene: TRBV2; j_gene: TRBJ1-3; abundance: few; d_gene: TRBD1; CDR3aa: CASSTPRTGEGNTIYF; CDR3nt: TGTGCCAGCAGTACACCCCGAACAGGGGAGGGAAACACCATATATTTT
v_gene: TRBV7-2; j_gene: TRBJ2-2; abundance: -; d_gene: -; CDR3aa: CASSLPRGRVESTGELFF; CDR3nt: TGTGCCAGCAGCTTACCCCGGGGAAGGGTAGAATCCACCGGGGAGCTGTTTTTT
v_gene: TRBV5-1; j_gene: TRBJ1-2; abundance: -; d_gene: TRBD1; CDR3aa: CASSPSLGGHYGYTF; CDR3nt: TGCGCCAGCAGCCCCTCCCTAGGGGGCCACTATGGCTACACCTTC
v_gene: TRBV7-2; j_gene: TRBJ2-5; abundance: many; d_gene: -; CDR3aa: CASSLGSGQETQYF; CDR3nt: TGCGCCAGCAGCTTGGGGTCCGGACAAGAGACCCAGTACTTC
v_gene: TRBV3-1; j_gene: TRBJ1-2; abundance: -; d_gene: -; CDR3aa: CASSQPVGGFHGYTF; CDR3nt: TGTGCCAGCAGCCAACCAGTGGGAGGGTTTCATGGCTACACCTTC
v_gene: TRBV6-1; j_gene: TRBJ2-5; abundance: -; d_gene: -; CDR3aa: CASRSGQSETQYF; CDR3nt: TGTGCCAGCAGATCAGGACAGTCAGAGACCCAGTACTTC
v_gene: TRBV2; j_gene: TRBJ2-1; abundance: -; d_gene: TRBD2; CDR3aa: CASELEIAGGNEQFF; CDR3nt: TGTGCCAGCGAGTTGGAAATAGCGGGGGGGAATGAGCAGTTCTTC
v_gene: TRBV20-1; j_gene: TRBJ2-1; abundance: few; d_gene: -; CDR3aa: CSARVSSGEQFF; CDR3nt: TGCAGTGCTAGGGTTAGTAGCGGTGAGCAGTTCTTC
v_gene: TRBV29-1; j_gene: TRBJ2-7; abundance: few; d_gene: -; CDR3aa: CSVSFEGRSPYEQYF; CDR3nt: TGCAGCGTTTCGTTTGAGGGAAGGTCCCCCTACGAGCAGTACTTC
v_gene: TRBV10-3; j_gene: TRBJ2-2; abundance: many; d_gene: -; CDR3aa: CAIGGTERPGELFF; CDR3nt: TGTGCCATCGGGGGGACAGAAAGGCCCGGGGAGCTGTTTTTT
v_gene: TRBV25-1; j_gene: TRBJ2-1; abundance: -; d_gene: TRBD2; CDR3aa: CASGGGDYNEQFF; CDR3nt: TGTGCCAGCGGCGGGGGGGATTACAATGAGCAGTTCTTC
v_gene: TRBV4-1; j_gene: TRBJ2-6; abundance: -; d_gene: -; CDR3aa: CASSQVLGGPGANVLTF; CDR3nt: TGCGCCAGCAGCCAAGTCCTTGGGGGCCCTGGGGCCAACGTCCTGACTTTC
v_gene: TRBV12-3/TRBV12-4; j_gene: TRBJ2-1; abundance: -; d_gene: TRBD1; CDR3aa: CASRDRGLYGEQFF; CDR3nt: TGTGCCAGCAGGGACAGGGGGCTTTACGGTGAGCAGTTCTTC
v_gene: TRBV7-7; j_gene: TRBJ2-2; abundance: -; d_gene: TRBD1; CDR3aa: CASSLNRGSANTGEMFF; CDR3nt: TGTGCCAGCAGCTTGAACAGGGGGTCGGCGAACACCGGGGAGATGTTTTTT
v_gene: TRBV12-3/TRBV12-4; j_gene: TRBJ2-3; abundance: few; d_gene: -; CDR3aa: CASSFSAGVVTQYF; CDR3nt: TGTGCCAGCAGTTTTTCTGCAGGCGTCGTTACGCAGTATTTT
v_gene: TRBV12-3/TRBV12-4; j_gene: TRBJ2-3; abundance: -; d_gene: TRBD2; CDR3aa: CASSETSGGEYTQYF; CDR3nt: TGTGCCAGCAGCGAGACTAGCGGGGGGGAGTATACGCAGTATTTT
v_gene: TRBV27; j_gene: TRBJ2-1; abundance: -; d_gene: TRBD1; CDR3aa: CASSWGQGDLNEQFF; CDR3nt: TGTGCCAGCAGTTGGGGACAGGGGGACCTCAATGAGCAGTTCTTC
v_gene: TRBV4-1; j_gene: TRBJ2-7; abundance: -; d_gene: -; CDR3aa: CASSQVGGPLSSYEQYF; CDR3nt: TGCGCCAGCAGCCAAGTGGGGGGTCCTTTGAGCTCCTACGAGCAGTACTTC
v_gene: TRBV5-4; j_gene: TRBJ2-2; abundance: few; d_gene: TRBD2; CDR3aa: CASSMGLAVGVVGELFF; CDR3nt: TGTGCCAGCAGCATGGGACTAGCGGTCGGGGTGGTCGGGGAGCTGTTTTTT
v_gene: TRBV18; j_gene: TRBJ1-2; abundance: once; d_gene: -; CDR3aa: CASSPAGADYGYTF; CDR3nt: TGTGCCAGCTCACCAGCAGGGGCGGATTATGGCTACACCTTC
v_gene: TRBV5-1; j_gene: TRBJ1-1; abundance: -; d_gene: -; CDR3aa: CASTDLFRGSTEAFF; CDR3nt: TGCGCCAGCACCGACTTGTTCAGGGGATCAACTGAAGCTTTCTTT
v_gene: TRBV7-6; j_gene: TRBJ2-3; abundance: few; d_gene: -; CDR3aa: CASSFTPGADTQYF; CDR3nt: TGTGCCAGCAGCTTCACCCCTGGTGCAGATACGCAGTATTTT
v_gene: TRBV7-9; j_gene: TRBJ2-1; abundance: -; d_gene: -; CDR3aa: CASSSSRVAYNEQFF; CDR3nt: TGTGCCAGCAGCTCAAGCAGGGTCGCCTACAATGAGCAGTTCTTC
v_gene: TRBV7-3; j_gene: TRBJ2-1; abundance: few; d_gene: -; CDR3aa: CASSLQGAGLSYNEQFF; CDR3nt: TGTGCCAGCAGCTTACAAGGAGCAGGCCTCTCCTACAATGAGCAGTTCTTC